The T cell receptor (beta chain) under discussion was sequenced for a study of blood T cell repertoires in COVID-19. As processed by the authors: From reference gene primer amplification, estimates of nucleated cell counts were derived. The method was immunoSEQ multiplex PCR; TCRdb's version includes in-frame clones alone and lacks a portion of them. The DNA was the basis for D and trimming; V, J and clone size are from that table. Of approximately 300,000 clones in the sample, roughly 85% were seen once. CDR3 length: 15 residues. Trimming removed 3 bases from V and 6 bases from J; junction bases left unmatched: 7. In germline, CDR1 is SGDLS, CDR2 YYNGEE.

The TCR comes from a woman aged 25 to 39 who had been exposed to COVID-19. The rearrangement links TRBV9 to TRBJ2-3, with 10 bases that match TRBD2. The sample taken for sequencing was PBMCs or T cells enriched from blood (not recorded which). CDR3: CASSAAPLAGDTQYF. The CDR3 DNA is TGTGCCAGCAGCGCCGCGCCACTAGCGGGGGATACGCAGTATTTT.